What follows describes a single T cell receptor beta chain. J gave up 10 bases and V 4 bases, and 3 bases lay outside the gene matches. The CDR3 contains 12 residues. Participant-reported clinical history was the basis for cohort assignment. This sample is part of a study of blood T cell repertoires in COVID-19. In the original analysis: Estimation of nucleated cell counts relied on the amplification of reference gene primers. Repertoires were generated with immunoSEQ multiplex PCR, while TCRdb's copy carries only in-frame clones and drops some. V and J calls and clone size are those listed in that table; D and trimming were worked out from the DNA. The sample holds approximately 330,000 clones, around 86% seen once.

This receptor was taken from a woman in her thirties or forties with acute COVID-19. The sequencing input was PBMCs or T cells enriched from blood (not recorded which). This sequence joins TRBV12-3 or TRBV12-4 and TRBJ1-1, with 10 nucleotides matching TRBD1. This chain's CDR3 is CASSWGQGTAFF. CDR3 DNA: TGTGCCAGCAGTTGGGGACAGGGGACAGCTTTCTTT.